A selection of T cell receptor beta chains follows, all from one sample in a study of blood T cells in healthy people across ages. From the 5' RACE reads, TCRdb called clonotypes with MiXCR, one entry per CDR3 protein. This table holds about 1.1 million distinct CDR3 sequences, 35% to 45% found once. Sequenced: blood. The origin of the receptors is a man between 18 and 35 years old in good health. CDR3s leave out the opening cysteine and the closing phenylalanine or tryptophan.

v_gene	j_gene	CDR3aa
TRBV16	TRBJ1-6	ASTRSGSDNSPLH
TRBV13	TRBJ2-5	ASSLLRQETQY
TRBV27	TRBJ1-6	ASSLSVDYSPLH
TRBV11-2	TRBJ2-7	ASSPTTGQGYEQY
TRBV5-1	TRBJ1-1	ASSLAGTVLNTEAF
TRBV29-1	TRBJ1-2	SVEAPGGGYT
TRBV6-6	TRBJ1-1	ASSQPTGVGTEAF
TRBV6-6	TRBJ1-2	ASSHSDLQGRYGYT
TRBV20-1	TRBJ2-1	SAPLTSGGAGNEQF
TRBV16	TRBJ1-5	ASSQSGPSNQPQH
TRBV20-1	TRBJ2-1	SARDYLVIDEQF
TRBV2	TRBJ1-6	ASIRDRASPLH
TRBV6-5	TRBJ1-2	ASSLGSSLYGYT